These T cell receptor beta chains were read from a single sample in a study of T-cell reconstitution after alpha-beta-depleted transplantation in children. In TCRdb, the PCR reads were re-called with MiXCR into one record per CDR3 protein. The table lists about 510,000 distinct CDR3 sequences, roughly an eighth of them singletons. The sequencing used PBMCs, mostly from graft donor cells, collected 180 days after TCRalphabeta/CD19-depleted stem cell transplant. The receptor set was obtained from a female patient between 2 and 15 years old who had a stem cell transplant for aplastic anemia, so the T cells may come from the graft donor. Each CDR3 is given with its conserved first and last residue. The D gene is left open where the match is weak. Expanded clones get a size class; other rows say once, few or many, or leave the size out.

J gene: TRBJ2-1
D gene: TRBD2
V gene: TRBV4-3
clone size: NA
CDR3 protein: CASSQDRLAGTYNEQFF
CDR3 DNA: TGCGCCAGCAGCCAAGATAGATTAGCGGGAACCTACAATGAGCAGTTCTTC

J gene: TRBJ1-3
D gene: NA
V gene: TRBV6-2/TRBV6-3
clone size: once
CDR3 protein: CASAGPRSGNTIYF
CDR3 DNA: TGTGCCAGCGCAGGGCCCCGATCTGGAAACACCATATATTTT

J gene: TRBJ2-5
D gene: NA
V gene: TRBV5-1
clone size: NA
CDR3 protein: CTSSLRQQETQYF
CDR3 DNA: TGCACCAGCAGCTTGAGACAGCAAGAGACCCAGTACTTC

J gene: TRBJ1-2
D gene: NA
V gene: TRBV30
clone size: few
CDR3 protein: CAWSVAYGYTF
CDR3 DNA: TGTGCCTGGAGTGTAGCCTATGGCTACACCTTC

J gene: TRBJ1-2
D gene: NA
V gene: TRBV27
clone size: NA
CDR3 protein: CASSPGGTLFYGYTF
CDR3 DNA: TGTGCCAGCAGTCCAGGAGGCACCCTCTTCTATGGCTACACCTTC

J gene: TRBJ2-7
D gene: TRBD2
V gene: TRBV20-1
clone size: few
CDR3 protein: CSARPSGIYEQYF
CDR3 DNA: TGCAGTGCTAGACCTAGCGGGATCTACGAGCAGTACTTC

J gene: TRBJ2-5
D gene: TRBD2
V gene: TRBV23-1
clone size: few
CDR3 protein: CASSPLAGGPRETQYF
CDR3 DNA: TGCGCCAGCAGTCCGCTAGCGGGAGGGCCCCGTGAGACCCAGTACTTC

J gene: TRBJ2-2
D gene: NA
V gene: TRBV6-2/TRBV6-3
clone size: NA
CDR3 protein: CASSYGGLSSRAGELFF
CDR3 DNA: TGTGCCAGCAGTTACGGTGGTTTGTCTAGCCGTGCCGGGGAGCTGTTTTTT

J gene: TRBJ2-3
D gene: NA
V gene: TRBV29-1
clone size: many
CDR3 protein: CSIRDNTDTQYF
CDR3 DNA: TGCAGCATAAGGGACAACACAGATACGCAGTATTTT

J gene: TRBJ2-3
D gene: NA
V gene: TRBV5-1
clone size: few
CDR3 protein: CASSFIVGLFTDTQYF
CDR3 DNA: TGCGCCAGCAGCTTCATTGTGGGGCTGTTCACAGATACGCAGTATTTT

J gene: TRBJ2-5
D gene: TRBD1
V gene: TRBV29-1
clone size: many
CDR3 protein: CSGDGQGQETQYF
CDR3 DNA: TGCAGCGGGGATGGACAGGGACAAGAGACCCAGTACTTC

J gene: TRBJ2-1
D gene: NA
V gene: TRBV5-1
clone size: few
CDR3 protein: CASSLGVGINEQFF
CDR3 DNA: TGCGCCAGCAGCTTGGGGGTAGGGATCAATGAGCAGTTCTTC

J gene: TRBJ2-5
D gene: TRBD2
V gene: TRBV18
clone size: few
CDR3 protein: CASSPPGGVGETQYF
CDR3 DNA: TGTGCCAGCTCACCACCGGGAGGGGTTGGAGAGACCCAGTACTTC

J gene: TRBJ2-2
D gene: NA
V gene: TRBV18
clone size: NA
CDR3 protein: CASSLNVWESTGELFF
CDR3 DNA: TGTGCCAGCTCACTCAACGTCTGGGAGTCCACCGGGGAGCTGTTTTTT

J gene: TRBJ1-1
D gene: TRBD1
V gene: TRBV11-2
clone size: many
CDR3 protein: CASSLDRGASKAFF
CDR3 DNA: TGTGCCAGCAGCTTAGACAGGGGGGCTTCTAAAGCTTTCTTT

J gene: TRBJ1-6
D gene: TRBD1
V gene: TRBV29-1
clone size: few
CDR3 protein: CSVLQGAGSPLHF
CDR3 DNA: TGCAGCGTCCTTCAGGGGGCAGGTTCACCCCTCCACTTT

J gene: TRBJ2-1
D gene: TRBD1
V gene: TRBV24-1
clone size: few
CDR3 protein: CATSPRDRIYNEQFF
CDR3 DNA: TGTGCCACCAGTCCCCGGGACAGAATCTACAATGAGCAGTTCTTC

J gene: TRBJ1-5
D gene: NA
V gene: TRBV27
clone size: many
CDR3 protein: CASRRGPWDQPQHF
CDR3 DNA: TGTGCCAGCAGAAGGGGCCCGTGGGATCAGCCCCAGCATTTT

J gene: TRBJ2-7
D gene: NA
V gene: TRBV28
clone size: few
CDR3 protein: CASSVRISSYEQYF
CDR3 DNA: TGTGCCAGCAGTGTCAGGATTAGCTCCTACGAGCAGTACTTC

J gene: TRBJ1-2
D gene: TRBD1
V gene: TRBV15
clone size: many
CDR3 protein: CATSSGDRGKALDYGYTF
CDR3 DNA: TGTGCCACCAGCAGTGGGGACAGGGGAAAGGCGTTAGACTATGGCTACACCTTC

J gene: TRBJ2-1
D gene: TRBD2
V gene: TRBV7-9
clone size: few
CDR3 protein: CASSRTSGSPYNEQFF
CDR3 DNA: TGTGCCAGCAGCCGGACTAGCGGGAGCCCCTACAATGAGCAGTTCTTC

J gene: TRBJ2-1
D gene: NA
V gene: TRBV5-1
clone size: few
CDR3 protein: CASSLVGLGGFF
CDR3 DNA: TGCGCCAGCAGCTTGGTAGGACTAGGGGGCTTCTTC

J gene: TRBJ1-2
D gene: NA
V gene: TRBV28
clone size: few
CDR3 protein: CASRTGYWNNYGYTF
CDR3 DNA: TGTGCCAGCAGGACAGGCTACTGGAATAACTATGGCTACACCTTC

J gene: TRBJ2-1
D gene: NA
V gene: TRBV27
clone size: few
CDR3 protein: CASSAGNNEQFF
CDR3 DNA: TGTGCCAGCAGTGCAGGGAACAATGAGCAGTTCTTC

J gene: TRBJ2-7
D gene: NA
V gene: TRBV29-1
clone size: NA
CDR3 protein: CSVSGNSYEQYF
CDR3 DNA: TGCAGCGTGTCGGGGAACTCCTACGAGCAGTACTTC

J gene: TRBJ2-1
D gene: NA
V gene: TRBV4-3
clone size: many
CDR3 protein: CASSQYFAQREQFF
CDR3 DNA: TGCGCCAGCAGCCAATACTTCGCGCAGCGTGAGCAGTTCTTC

J gene: TRBJ2-2
D gene: TRBD1
V gene: TRBV29-1
clone size: many
CDR3 protein: CSALRQGGGELFF
CDR3 DNA: TGCAGCGCTCTACGACAGGGCGGCGGGGAGCTGTTTTTT

J gene: TRBJ2-7
D gene: TRBD2
V gene: TRBV6-1
clone size: NA
CDR3 protein: CASSLSRGITSGRAYAQYF
CDR3 DNA: TGTGCCAGCAGCTTGAGCAGGGGGATTACTAGCGGGAGGGCCTACGCGCAGTACTTC

J gene: TRBJ1-3
D gene: TRBD1
V gene: TRBV4-3
clone size: NA
CDR3 protein: CASSQADRESGNTIYF
CDR3 DNA: TGCGCCAGCAGCCAAGCGGACAGGGAATCTGGAAACACCATATATTTT

J gene: TRBJ1-3
D gene: NA
V gene: TRBV7-2
clone size: many
CDR3 protein: CASSSADGYSGNTIYF
CDR3 DNA: TGTGCCAGCAGCTCCGCAGACGGGTACTCTGGAAACACCATATATTTT

J gene: TRBJ2-2
D gene: NA
V gene: TRBV2
clone size: few
CDR3 protein: CASSEWFGMAELFF
CDR3 DNA: TGTGCCAGCAGTGAGTGGTTCGGGATGGCGGAGCTGTTTTTT

J gene: TRBJ1-5
D gene: NA
V gene: TRBV6-2/TRBV6-3
clone size: few
CDR3 protein: CASSYSPGLINQPQHF
CDR3 DNA: TGTGCCAGCAGTTACTCGCCGGGGCTGATCAATCAGCCCCAGCATTTT

J gene: TRBJ2-1
D gene: NA
V gene: TRBV10-3
clone size: many
CDR3 protein: CAISESETSPNEQFF
CDR3 DNA: TGTGCCATCAGTGAGTCGGAGACTAGTCCCAATGAGCAGTTCTTC

J gene: TRBJ1-6
D gene: NA
V gene: TRBV28
clone size: NA
CDR3 protein: CASGQGRSPLHF
CDR3 DNA: TGTGCCAGCGGGCAAGGGAGATCACCCCTCCACTTT

J gene: TRBJ2-1
D gene: NA
V gene: TRBV5-1
clone size: many
CDR3 protein: CASSEGTPYNEQFF
CDR3 DNA: TGCGCCAGCAGCGAGGGGACTCCCTACAATGAGCAGTTCTTC

J gene: TRBJ2-5
D gene: NA
V gene: TRBV7-2
clone size: NA
CDR3 protein: CASSRGRVAAYQETQYF
CDR3 DNA: TGTGCCAGCAGCCGGGGCCGGGTAGCGGCGTACCAAGAGACCCAGTACTTC

J gene: TRBJ1-3
D gene: NA
V gene: TRBV4-2
clone size: few
CDR3 protein: CASSWGQGSGNTIYF
CDR3 DNA: TGTGCCAGCAGTTGGGGACAAGGCTCTGGAAACACCATATATTTT

J gene: TRBJ2-3
D gene: TRBD2
V gene: TRBV11-3
clone size: few
CDR3 protein: CASSPRLAGANTQYF
CDR3 DNA: TGTGCCAGCAGCCCGCGACTAGCGGGGGCCAATACGCAGTATTTT

J gene: TRBJ2-2
D gene: NA
V gene: TRBV19
clone size: NA
CDR3 protein: CASSPGHQGTGELFF
CDR3 DNA: TGTGCCAGTAGCCCGGGACATCAGGGGACCGGGGAGCTGTTTTTT